Each of the 4 T cell receptor beta chains below was sequenced from the same sample in a study of blood T cell repertoires in COVID-19. This table comes from immunoSEQ multiplex PCR, and its TCRdb copy is limited to in-frame clones, with some not included. The top ten clones hold approximately 1.5% of a sample with over 95,000 clones, 81% of them seen once. The material sequenced was peripheral blood. The receptors originated from a man in his fifties with acute or convalescent COVID-19.

This clone occurred once. The V call is TRBV5-5, the J call TRBJ2-3; the D is unclear. The CDR3 spans 16 residues. V lost 3 bases and J lost 1, with 15 bases in between. Looked up from germline, CDR1 is SGHKS and CDR2 is YYEKEE (reference sequence). CDR3 sequence (DNA): TGTGCCAGCAGCTGGGCCGCCACGTTCGGCACAGATACGCAGTATTTT. This sequence encodes CASSWAATFGTDTQYF.

The V and J genes are TRBV28 and TRBJ1-5; 9 positions agree with TRBD1. J gave up 9 bases and V 7 bases, and 19 bases lay outside the gene matches. The CDR3 length is 17 residues. Germline V gene lookup returns CDR1 MDHEN and CDR2 SYDVKM. The CDR3 DNA is TGTGCCAGCACCAATGGGGGGGGGACAGGGTCCGTTTGGCCCCAGCATTTT. Amino acid sequence: CASTNGGGTGSVWPQHF.

J is TRBJ1-2 and V is TRBV27, with D perhaps TRBD1 (6 bases). The germline V and J ends were trimmed by 0 bases and 4 bases, with 15 bases remaining between them. Per the germline V gene, CDR1 is MNHEY and CDR2 is SMNVEV (reference sequence). The CDR3 totals 16 residues. This CDR3 reads CASSLSAVRGGYGYTF. In DNA, the CDR3 is TGTGCCAGCAGTTTATCCGCCGTTCGAGGGGGCTATGGCTACACCTTC.

The V and J genes are TRBV5-5 and TRBJ1-2; 7 nucleotides line up with TRBD1. This CDR3 is 14 amino acids long. The V gene end was trimmed by 7 bases and the J gene end by 4 bases; junction bases not matched to a gene: 10. Germline CDR1 reads SGHKS; CDR2 reads YYEKEE (reference sequence). CDR3: CASGPPGQVYGYTF. The CDR3 coding sequence is TGTGCCAGCGGCCCTCCCGGACAGGTCTATGGCTACACCTTC. Combining the CDR3 with reference TRBV5-5 and TRBJ1-2 gives the whole variable domain DAGVTQSPTHLIKTRGQQVTLRCSPISGHKSVSWYQQVLGQGPQFIFQYYEKEERGRGNFPDRFSARQFPNYSSELNVNALLLGDSALYLCASGPPGQVYGYTFGSGTRLTVV.